This is a list of T cell receptor beta chains from one sample in a study of CD8+ T cells in alopecia areata. The protocol was immunoSEQ multiplex PCR, while the TCRdb copy is restricted to in-frame clones and leaves out a portion. The sample records about 170,000 clones, about 72% being singletons. This specimen was CD8+ T cells sorted from blood, taken at week 0. The receptor set was obtained from a human donor with alopecia areata. The CDR3 runs from the conserved cysteine through the conserved F or W. The D gene is left open where the match is weak. For some rows the clone size is stated as once, few or many, or as a class when expanded; others skip it.

clone_size: NA; j_call: TRBJ1-5; v_call: TRBV5-6; d_call: NA; cdr3_nt: TGTGCCAGCAGCTTGGGGAGGGGCGGTCAGCCCCAGCATTTT; cdr3_aa: CASSLGRGGQPQHF
clone_size: NA; j_call: TRBJ2-2; v_call: TRBV4-1; d_call: NA; cdr3_nt: TGCGCCAGCAGCCAGAAGGGGGGCTCCGGGGAGCTGTTTTTT; cdr3_aa: CASSQKGGSGELFF
clone_size: once; j_call: TRBJ1-1; v_call: TRBV9; d_call: NA; cdr3_nt: TGTGCCAGCAGCGTAGCTGACGGGGGGACTGAAGCTTTCTTT; cdr3_aa: CASSVADGGTEAFF
clone_size: NA; j_call: TRBJ2-6; v_call: TRBV7-9; d_call: TRBD2; cdr3_nt: TGTGCCAGCAAAGGCGGGGGGCCCAGCTCTGGGGCCAACGTCCTGACTTTC; cdr3_aa: CASKGGGPSSGANVLTF
clone_size: NA; j_call: TRBJ1-1; v_call: TRBV30; d_call: TRBD1; cdr3_nt: TGTGCCTGGAGTGTAAGTGGGACAGGCTCATTCTTT; cdr3_aa: CAWSVSGTGSFF
clone_size: once; j_call: TRBJ1-1; v_call: TRBV5-6; d_call: NA; cdr3_nt: TGTGCCAGCAGCTTAGGGCAGCCGAACACTGAAGCTTTCTTT; cdr3_aa: CASSLGQPNTEAFF
clone_size: NA; j_call: TRBJ2-5; v_call: TRBV5-1; d_call: TRBD2; cdr3_nt: TGCGCCAGCAGCGGGACTAGCGACCACCAGTACTTC; cdr3_aa: CASSGTSDHQYF
clone_size: NA; j_call: TRBJ2-1; v_call: TRBV29-1; d_call: NA; cdr3_nt: TGCAGCGTTGTCCTAGGAGCCTACAATGAGCAGTTCTTC; cdr3_aa: CSVVLGAYNEQFF
clone_size: NA; j_call: TRBJ2-3; v_call: TRBV20-1; d_call: NA; cdr3_nt: TGCAGTGCCATACTAGATCCTACGCAGTATTTT; cdr3_aa: CSAILDPTQYF
clone_size: few; j_call: TRBJ1-1; v_call: TRBV30; d_call: NA; cdr3_nt: TGTGCCTGGAGCCCCGATTTGGGCACTGAAGCTTTCTTT; cdr3_aa: CAWSPDLGTEAFF
clone_size: NA; j_call: TRBJ2-7; v_call: TRBV11-2; d_call: NA; cdr3_nt: TGTGCCAGCAGCTTAGTTTTGAATTACGAGCAGTACTTC; cdr3_aa: CASSLVLNYEQYF
clone_size: NA; j_call: TRBJ1-5; v_call: TRBV29-1; d_call: NA; cdr3_nt: TGCAGCGTTGAGGGGCGCGGGGAGAATCAGCCCCAGCATTTT; cdr3_aa: CSVEGRGENQPQHF
clone_size: few; j_call: TRBJ2-3; v_call: TRBV5-1; d_call: NA; cdr3_nt: TGCGCCAGCAGTCCGACAGGTACAGATACGCAGTATTTT; cdr3_aa: CASSPTGTDTQYF